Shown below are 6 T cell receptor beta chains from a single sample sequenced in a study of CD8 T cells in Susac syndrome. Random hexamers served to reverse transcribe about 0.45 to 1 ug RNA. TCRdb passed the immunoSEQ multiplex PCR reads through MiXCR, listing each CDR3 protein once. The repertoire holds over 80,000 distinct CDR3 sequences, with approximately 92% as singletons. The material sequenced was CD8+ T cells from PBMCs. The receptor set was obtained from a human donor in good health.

In nucleotides, the CDR3 is TGTGCCAGCAGCCAAGATCCGGAGATACGCCAAGAGACCCAGTACTTC. This gives the protein CASSQDPEIRQETQYF. This chain uses TRBV4-2 with TRBJ2-5; D is uncertain. Per germline, CDR1 LGHNA and CDR2 YNFKEQ. The CDR3 runs 16 residues. V lost 0 bases, J lost 1 base, and 12 bases lay in between.

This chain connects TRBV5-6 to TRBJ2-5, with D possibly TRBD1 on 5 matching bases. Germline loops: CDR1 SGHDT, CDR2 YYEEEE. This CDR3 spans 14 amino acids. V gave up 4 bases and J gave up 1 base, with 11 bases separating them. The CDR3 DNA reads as TGTGCCAGCAGCCAGGGCGACTCCCAAGAGACCCAGTACTTC. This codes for CASSQGDSQETQYF.

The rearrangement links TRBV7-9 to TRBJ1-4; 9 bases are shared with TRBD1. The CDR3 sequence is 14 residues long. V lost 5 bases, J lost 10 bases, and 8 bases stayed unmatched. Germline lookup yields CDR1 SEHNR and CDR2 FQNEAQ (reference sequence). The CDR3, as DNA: TGTGCCAGCAGCCCTACAGGGGGCCAAGGAAAACTGTTTTTT. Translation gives CASSPTGGQGKLFF.

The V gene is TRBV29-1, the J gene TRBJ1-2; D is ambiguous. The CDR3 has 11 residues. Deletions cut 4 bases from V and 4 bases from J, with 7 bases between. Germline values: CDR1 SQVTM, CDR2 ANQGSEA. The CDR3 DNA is TGCAGCGTTGGCAGTATCTATGGCTACACCTTC. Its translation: CSVGSIYGYTF.

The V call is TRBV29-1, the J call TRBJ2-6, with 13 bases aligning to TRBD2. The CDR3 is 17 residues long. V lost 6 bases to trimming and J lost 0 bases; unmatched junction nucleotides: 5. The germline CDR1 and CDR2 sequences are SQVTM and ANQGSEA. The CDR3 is CSVQGLAGASGANVLTF. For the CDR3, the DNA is TGCAGCGTCCAAGGACTAGCGGGGGCCTCTGGGGCCAACGTCCTGACTTTC.

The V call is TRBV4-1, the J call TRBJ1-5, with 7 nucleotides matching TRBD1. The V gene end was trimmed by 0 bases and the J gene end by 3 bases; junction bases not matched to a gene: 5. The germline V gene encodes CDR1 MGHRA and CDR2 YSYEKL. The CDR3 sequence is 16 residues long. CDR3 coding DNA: TGCGCCAGCAGCCAAGAGTGGGGACAGTTCAATCAGCCCCAGCATTTT. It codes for CASSQEWGQFNQPQHF.